These 2 T cell receptor beta chains were sequenced from one sample in a study of human T cells and chemical hapten exposure. The sample's time point: pre-sensitization, week 0. As to treatment: therapeutic diphenylcyclopropenone sensitization with weekly scalp DPC. TCRdb processed the RACE reads anew with MiXCR; each CDR3 protein has one entry. The sample shows a few hundred thousand distinct CDR3 sequences, around 5.5% of them seen only once. Sequenced here: whole blood, sampled in connection with sensitization to the hapten diphenylcyclopropenone (DPC). Receptors originate from a young woman with alopecia areata. Some clones in this sample may be carry-over from other donors' samples.

The chain is built from TRBV6-2 or TRBV6-3 and TRBJ2-7; TRBD1 might be the D (6 bases). Looked up from germline, CDR1 is MNHEY and CDR2 is SVGEGT. Trimming stripped 5 bases from V and 2 bases from J, with 13 bases between. The CDR3 extends over 14 amino acids. In DNA form, the CDR3 reads TGTGCCAGCAGTGGTCAGGGGATTACCTACGAGCAGTACTTC. It codes for CASSGQGITYEQYF.

In its sample, this clonotype was seen many times. This rearrangement joins TRBV29-1 to TRBJ2-3; 9 bases are a match to TRBD2. Losses at the gene ends were 4 bases for V and 2 bases for J; bases not matched to a gene: 16. The CDR3 contains 18 residues. Germline CDR1 reads SQVTM; CDR2 reads ANQGSEA. The CDR3 protein is CSVGLLVEAGGLTDTQYF. The CDR3 nucleotides are TGCAGCGTTGGCCTCTTGGTCGAAGCGGGGGGACTCACAGATACGCAGTATTTT.